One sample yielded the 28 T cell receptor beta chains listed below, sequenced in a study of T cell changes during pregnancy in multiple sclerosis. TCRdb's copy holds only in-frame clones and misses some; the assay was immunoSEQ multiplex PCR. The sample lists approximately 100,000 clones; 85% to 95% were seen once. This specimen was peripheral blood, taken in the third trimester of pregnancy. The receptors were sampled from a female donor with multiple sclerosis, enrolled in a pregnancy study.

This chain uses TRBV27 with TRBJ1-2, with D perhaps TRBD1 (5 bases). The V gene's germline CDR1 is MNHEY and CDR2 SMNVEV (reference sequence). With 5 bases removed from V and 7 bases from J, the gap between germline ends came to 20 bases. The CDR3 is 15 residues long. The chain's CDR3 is CASSQTGAIQGGYTF. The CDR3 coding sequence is TGTGCCAGCAGTCAAACAGGAGCTATTCAAGGTGGCTACACCTTC.

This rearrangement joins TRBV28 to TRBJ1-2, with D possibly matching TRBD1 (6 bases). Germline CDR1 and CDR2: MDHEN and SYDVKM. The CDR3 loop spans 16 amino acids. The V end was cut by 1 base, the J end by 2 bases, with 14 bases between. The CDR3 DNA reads TGTGCCAGCAGTTTATCCCCTACGAGGGGGAACTATGGCTACACCTTC. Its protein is CASSLSPTRGNYGYTF.

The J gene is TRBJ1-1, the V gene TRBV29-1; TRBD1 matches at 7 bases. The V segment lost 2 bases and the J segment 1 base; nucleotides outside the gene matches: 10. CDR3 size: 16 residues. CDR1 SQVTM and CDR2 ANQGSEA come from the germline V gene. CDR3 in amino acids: CSVENPPGGGNTEAFF. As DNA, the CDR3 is TGCAGCGTTGAAAATCCCCCAGGGGGAGGGAACACTGAAGCTTTCTTT.

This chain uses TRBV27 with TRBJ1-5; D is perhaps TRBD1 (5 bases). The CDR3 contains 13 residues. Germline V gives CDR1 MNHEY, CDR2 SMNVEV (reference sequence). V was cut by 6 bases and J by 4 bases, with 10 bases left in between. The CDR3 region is CASRTGGNQPQHF. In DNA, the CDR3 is TGTGCCAGCAGAACGGGGGGAAATCAGCCCCAGCATTTT.

CDR3 bases: TGTGCCAGCAGCCTCCACCCGCAGGGTGAGGACAATCAGCCCCAGCATTTT. As protein: CASSLHPQGEDNQPQHF. This chain uses TRBV7-8 with TRBJ1-5; possible D gene TRBD1, 5 bases. The CDR3 has 17 amino acids. Germline lookup yields CDR1 SGHVS and CDR2 FQNEAQ. Trimming took off 5 bases at V and 3 bases at J, with 20 bases between the two ends.

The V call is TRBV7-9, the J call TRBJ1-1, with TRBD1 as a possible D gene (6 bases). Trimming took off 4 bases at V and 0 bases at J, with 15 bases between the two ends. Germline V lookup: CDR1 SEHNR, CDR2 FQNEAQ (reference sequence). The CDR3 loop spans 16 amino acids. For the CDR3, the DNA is TGTGCCAGCAGCTCAAATCGCAGGGGCGTGAACACTGAAGCTTTCTTT. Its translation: CASSSNRRGVNTEAFF.

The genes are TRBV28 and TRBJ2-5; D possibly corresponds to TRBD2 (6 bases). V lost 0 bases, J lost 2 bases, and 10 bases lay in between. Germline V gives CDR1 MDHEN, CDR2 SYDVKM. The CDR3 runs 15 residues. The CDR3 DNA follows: TGTGCCAGCAGTTTATGGGGAGGCGGGCAAGAGACCCAGTACTTC. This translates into CASSLWGGGQETQYF.

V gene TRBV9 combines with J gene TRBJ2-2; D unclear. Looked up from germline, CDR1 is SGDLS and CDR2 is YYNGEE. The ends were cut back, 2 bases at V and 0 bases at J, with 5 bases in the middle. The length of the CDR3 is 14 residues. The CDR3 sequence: CASSVFANTGELFF. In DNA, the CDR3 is TGTGCCAGCAGCGTCTTTGCGAACACCGGGGAGCTGTTTTTT.

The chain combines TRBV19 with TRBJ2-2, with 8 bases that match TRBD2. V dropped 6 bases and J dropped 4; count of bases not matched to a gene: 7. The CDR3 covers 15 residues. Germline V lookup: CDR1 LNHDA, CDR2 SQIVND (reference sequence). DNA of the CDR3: TGTGCCAGTAGCTCGACTAGCGTCGGCACCGGGGAGCTGTTTTTT. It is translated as CASSSTSVGTGELFF.

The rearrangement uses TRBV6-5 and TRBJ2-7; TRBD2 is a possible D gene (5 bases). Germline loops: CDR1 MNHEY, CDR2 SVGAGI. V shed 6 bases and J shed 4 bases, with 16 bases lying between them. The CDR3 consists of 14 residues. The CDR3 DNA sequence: TGTGCCAGCAGCCCCCTCGCGGGTAGATACGAGCAGTACTTC. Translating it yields CASSPLAGRYEQYF.

The CDR3 reads CASSLVAGISYEQYF. CDR3 bases: TGCGCCAGCAGCTTGGTTGCAGGAATCTCCTACGAGCAGTACTTC. This rearrangement joins TRBV5-1 to TRBJ2-7, with no clear D. V dropped 0 bases and J dropped 0 bases, with 10 bases sitting between them. Per germline, CDR1 SGHRS and CDR2 YFSETQ. The CDR3 contains 15 residues.

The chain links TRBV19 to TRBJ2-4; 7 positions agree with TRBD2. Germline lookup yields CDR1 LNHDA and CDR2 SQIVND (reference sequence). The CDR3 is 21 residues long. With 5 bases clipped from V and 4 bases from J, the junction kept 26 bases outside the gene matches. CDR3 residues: CASSVRGDSGGSDPKKNIQYF. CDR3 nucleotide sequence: TGTGCCAGTAGTGTACGCGGGGACTCTGGCGGGAGCGACCCCAAAAAAAACATTCAGTACTTC.

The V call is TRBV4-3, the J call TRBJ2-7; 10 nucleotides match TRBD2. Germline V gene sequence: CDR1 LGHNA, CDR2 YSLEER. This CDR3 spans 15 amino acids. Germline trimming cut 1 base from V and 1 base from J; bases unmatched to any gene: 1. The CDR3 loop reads CASSQVLAGSYEQYF. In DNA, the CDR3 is TGCGCCAGCAGCCAAGTACTAGCGGGGTCCTACGAGCAGTACTTC.

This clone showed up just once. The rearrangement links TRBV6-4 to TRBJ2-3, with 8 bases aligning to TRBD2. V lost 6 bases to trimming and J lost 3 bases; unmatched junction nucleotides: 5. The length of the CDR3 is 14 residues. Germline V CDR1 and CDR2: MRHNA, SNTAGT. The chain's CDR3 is CASSLTSATDTQYF. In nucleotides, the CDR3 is TGTGCCAGCAGCCTGACTAGCGCGACAGATACGCAGTATTTT.

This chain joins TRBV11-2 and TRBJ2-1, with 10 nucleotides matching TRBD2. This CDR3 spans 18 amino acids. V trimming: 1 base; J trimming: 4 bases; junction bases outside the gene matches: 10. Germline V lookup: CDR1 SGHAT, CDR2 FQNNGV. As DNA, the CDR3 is TGTGCCAGCAGCTTAGTACCCGGGACTAGCGTGGTTTACAATGAGCAGTTCTTC. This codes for CASSLVPGTSVVYNEQFF.

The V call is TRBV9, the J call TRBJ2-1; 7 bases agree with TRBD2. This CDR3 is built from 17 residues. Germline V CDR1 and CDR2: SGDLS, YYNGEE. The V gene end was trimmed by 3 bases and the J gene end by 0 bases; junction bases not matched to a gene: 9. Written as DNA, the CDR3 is TGTGCCAGCAGCGCTGATCCTAGCGGTAGCTCCTACAATGAGCAGTTCTTC. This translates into CASSADPSGSSYNEQFF. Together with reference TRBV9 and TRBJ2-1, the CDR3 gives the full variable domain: DSGVTQTPKHLITATGQRVTLRCSPRSGDLSVYWYQQSLDQGLQFLIQYYNGEERAKGNILERFSAQQFPDLHSELNLSSLELGDSALYFCASSADPSGSSYNEQFFGPGTRLTVL.

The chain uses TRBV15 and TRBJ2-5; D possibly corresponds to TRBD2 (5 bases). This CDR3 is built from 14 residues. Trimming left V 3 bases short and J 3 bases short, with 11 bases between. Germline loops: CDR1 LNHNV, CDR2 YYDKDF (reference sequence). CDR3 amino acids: CATSSTSSEETQYF. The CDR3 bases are TGTGCCACCAGCAGTACTAGTTCCGAAGAGACCCAGTACTTC.

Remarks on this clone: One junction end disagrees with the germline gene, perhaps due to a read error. DNA of the CDR3: TGCAGAGTCCGGGGATCCTTCGAGCAGTACTTC. Protein sequence: CRVRGSFEQYF. This chain joins TRBV29-1 and TRBJ2-7, with a possible D match to TRBD2 (5 bases). Germline values: CDR1 SQVTM, CDR2 ANQGSEA. CDR3 length equals 11 residues.

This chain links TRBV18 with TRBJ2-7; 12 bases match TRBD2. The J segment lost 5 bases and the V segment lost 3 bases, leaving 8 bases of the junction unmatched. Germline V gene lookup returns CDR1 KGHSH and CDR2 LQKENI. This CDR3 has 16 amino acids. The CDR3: CASSPYGLAGSNEQYF. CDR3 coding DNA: TGTGCCAGCTCACCTTATGGACTAGCGGGATCGAACGAGCAGTACTTC.

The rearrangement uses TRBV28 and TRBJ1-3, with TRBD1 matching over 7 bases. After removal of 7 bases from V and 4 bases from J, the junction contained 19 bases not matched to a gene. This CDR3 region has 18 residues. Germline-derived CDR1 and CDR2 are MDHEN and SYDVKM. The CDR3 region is CASIAEGDRVLGGNTIYF. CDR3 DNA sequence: TGTGCCAGCATCGCAGAGGGGGACAGAGTTCTCGGGGGAAACACCATATATTTT.

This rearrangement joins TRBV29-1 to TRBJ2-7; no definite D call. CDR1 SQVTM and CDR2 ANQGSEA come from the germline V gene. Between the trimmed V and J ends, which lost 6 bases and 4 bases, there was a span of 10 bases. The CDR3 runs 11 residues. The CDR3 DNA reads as TGCAGCGTCGGAAACGGGTACGAGCAGTACTTC. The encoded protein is CSVGNGYEQYF.

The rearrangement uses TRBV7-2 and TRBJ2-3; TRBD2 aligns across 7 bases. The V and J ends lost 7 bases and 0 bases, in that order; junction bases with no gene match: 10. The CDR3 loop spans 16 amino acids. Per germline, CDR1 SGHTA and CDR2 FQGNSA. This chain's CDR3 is CASILVGRASTDTQYF. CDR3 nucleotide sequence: TGTGCCAGCATCCTAGTGGGGAGGGCAAGCACAGATACGCAGTATTTT. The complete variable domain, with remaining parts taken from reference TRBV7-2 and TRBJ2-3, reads GAGVSQSPSNKVTEKGKDVELRCDPISGHTALYWYRQSLGQGLEFLIYFQGNSAPDKSGLPSDRFSAERTGGSVSTLTIQRTQQEDSAVYLCASILVGRASTDTQYFGPGTRLTVL.

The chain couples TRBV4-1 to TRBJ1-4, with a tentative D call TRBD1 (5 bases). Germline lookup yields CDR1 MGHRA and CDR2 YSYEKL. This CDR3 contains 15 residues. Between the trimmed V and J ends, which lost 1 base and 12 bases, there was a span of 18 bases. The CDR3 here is CASSQVLGDFEELFF. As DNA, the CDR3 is TGCGCCAGCAGCCAAGTCCTCGGGGACTTCGAAGAACTGTTTTTT.

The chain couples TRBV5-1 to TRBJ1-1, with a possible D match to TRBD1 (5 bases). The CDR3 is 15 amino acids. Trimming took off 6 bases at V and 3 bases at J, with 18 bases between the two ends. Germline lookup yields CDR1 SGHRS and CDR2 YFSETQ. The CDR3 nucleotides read TGCGCCAGCACCCTTGGGTGGGGGGACGACACTGAAGCTTTCTTT. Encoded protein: CASTLGWGDDTEAFF.

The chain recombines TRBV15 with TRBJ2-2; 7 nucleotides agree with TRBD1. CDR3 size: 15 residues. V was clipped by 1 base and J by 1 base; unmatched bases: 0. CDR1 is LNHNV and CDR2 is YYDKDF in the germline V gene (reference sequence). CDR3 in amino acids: CATSRGQGNTGELFF. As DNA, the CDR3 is TGTGCCACCAGCAGAGGACAGGGGAACACCGGGGAGCTGTTTTTT.

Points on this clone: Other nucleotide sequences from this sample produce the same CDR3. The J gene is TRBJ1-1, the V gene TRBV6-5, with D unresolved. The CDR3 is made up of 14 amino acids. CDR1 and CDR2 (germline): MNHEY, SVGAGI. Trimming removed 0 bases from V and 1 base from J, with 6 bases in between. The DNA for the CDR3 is TGTGCCAGCAGTTACTCGAGAGGGAACACTGAAGCTTTCTTT. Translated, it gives CASSYSRGNTEAFF.

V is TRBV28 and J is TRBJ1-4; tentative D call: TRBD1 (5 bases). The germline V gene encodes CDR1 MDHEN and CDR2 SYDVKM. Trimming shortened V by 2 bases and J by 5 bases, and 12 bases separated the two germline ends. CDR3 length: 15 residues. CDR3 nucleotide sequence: TGTGCCAGCAGTTTAGTTTTGGGGCAGAATGAAAAACTGTTTTTT. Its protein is CASSLVLGQNEKLFF.

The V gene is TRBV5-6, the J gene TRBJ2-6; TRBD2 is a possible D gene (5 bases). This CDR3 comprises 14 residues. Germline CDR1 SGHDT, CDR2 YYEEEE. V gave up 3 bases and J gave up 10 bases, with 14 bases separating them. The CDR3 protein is CASSSHSGLNVLTF. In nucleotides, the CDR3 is TGTGCCAGCAGCTCACACTCAGGACTTAACGTCCTGACTTTC.